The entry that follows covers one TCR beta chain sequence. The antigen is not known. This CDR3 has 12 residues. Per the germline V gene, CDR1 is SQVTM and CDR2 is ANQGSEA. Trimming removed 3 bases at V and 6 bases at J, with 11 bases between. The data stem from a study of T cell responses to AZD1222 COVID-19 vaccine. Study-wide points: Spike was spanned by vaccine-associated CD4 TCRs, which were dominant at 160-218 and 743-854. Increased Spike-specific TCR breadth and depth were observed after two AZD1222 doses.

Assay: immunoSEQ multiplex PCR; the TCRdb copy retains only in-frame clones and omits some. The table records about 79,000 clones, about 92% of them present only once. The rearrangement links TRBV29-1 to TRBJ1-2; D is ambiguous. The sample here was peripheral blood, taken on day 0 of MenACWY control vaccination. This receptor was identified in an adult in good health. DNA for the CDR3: TGCAGCGTTGAGGGCCAGGTAGATGGCTACACCTTC. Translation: CSVEGQVDGYTF.